The present TCR beta chain was sequenced within a study of technical replicates of blood from a handful of donors. From germline, CDR1 is SEHNR and CDR2 FQNEAQ (reference sequence). The CDR3 runs 14 residues. V lost 5 bases and J lost 3; bases outside the gene matches: 6. Assay used: immunoSEQ multiplex PCR; TCRdb lists only in-frame clones, some missing. This sample has 65,000 to 95,000 clones, with around 94% found just once. This chain joins TRBV7-9 and TRBJ1-1, with 7 bases aligning to TRBD1. The sequencing sample was made of T cells isolated from PBMCs. The receptor's source is a human donor in good health. The CDR3 protein is CASSSTRGDTEAFF. CDR3 nucleotides: TGTGCCAGCAGCAGCACCAGGGGGGACACTGAAGCTTTCTTT.